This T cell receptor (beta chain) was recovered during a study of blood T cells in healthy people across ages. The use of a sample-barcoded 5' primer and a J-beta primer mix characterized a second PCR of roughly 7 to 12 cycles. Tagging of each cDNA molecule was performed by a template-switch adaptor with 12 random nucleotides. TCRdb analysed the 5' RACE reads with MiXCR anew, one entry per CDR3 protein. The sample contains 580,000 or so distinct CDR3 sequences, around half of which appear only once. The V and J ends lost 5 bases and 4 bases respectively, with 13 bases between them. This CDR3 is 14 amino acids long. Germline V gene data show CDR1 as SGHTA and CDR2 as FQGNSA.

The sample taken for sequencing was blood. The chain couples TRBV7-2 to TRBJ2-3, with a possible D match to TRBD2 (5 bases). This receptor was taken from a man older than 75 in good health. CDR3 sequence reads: CASSIIDSADTQYF. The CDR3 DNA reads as TGTGCCAGCAGCATTATAGATAGCGCAGATACGCAGTATTTT.